The sequence of this T cell receptor (beta chain) was determined in a study of cytomegalovirus exposure and HLA in healthy donors. Findings of the study overall: A few CMV-associated chains were confirmed in vitro to be specific for CMV antigens.

This CDR3 is 14 amino acids long. Germline lookup yields CDR1 MNHEY and CDR2 SMNVEV (reference sequence). V was cut by 0 bases and J by 2 bases, with 5 bases left in between. Clones were read by immunoSEQ multiplex PCR, and TCRdb kept only the in-frame ones, dropping some. The repertoire includes about 170,000 clones, 86% of them detected once, and around 2% sits in the top ten. Remarks on this clone: The antigen remains unidentified.

These donors were members of the approximately 110-subject validation cohort, a group separate from the roughly 670-subject first cohort. The chain joins TRBV27 to TRBJ1-3; D ambiguous. Sequencing was done on a sample of PBMCs. This TCR was sampled from a woman between 18 and 29 years old in good health and CMV-seronegative. The CDR3 loop is CASSLSRTGNTIYF. The DNA for the CDR3 is TGTGCCAGCAGTTTATCCCGTACTGGAAACACCATATATTTT.